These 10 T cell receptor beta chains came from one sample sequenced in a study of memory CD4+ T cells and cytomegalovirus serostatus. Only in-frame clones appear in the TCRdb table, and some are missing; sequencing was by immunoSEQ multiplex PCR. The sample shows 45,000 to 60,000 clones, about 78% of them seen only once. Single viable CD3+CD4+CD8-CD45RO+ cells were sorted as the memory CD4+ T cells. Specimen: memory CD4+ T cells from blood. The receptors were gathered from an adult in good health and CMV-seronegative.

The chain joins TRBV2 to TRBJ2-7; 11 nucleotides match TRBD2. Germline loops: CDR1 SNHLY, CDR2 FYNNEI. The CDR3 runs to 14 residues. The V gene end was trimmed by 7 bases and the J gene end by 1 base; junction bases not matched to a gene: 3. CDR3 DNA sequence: TGTGCCAGCACCAGACTAGCGGGGTCCTACGAGCAGTACTTC. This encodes CASTRLAGSYEQYF.

The chain's CDR3 is CASSPRQGALQETQYF. CDR3 sequence (DNA): TGTGCCAGCTCACCCCGGCAGGGGGCTCTCCAAGAGACCCAGTACTTC. The chain has TRBV18 and TRBJ2-5, with TRBD1 matching over 8 bases. Germline V lookup: CDR1 KGHSH, CDR2 LQKENI. J lost 1 base, V lost 3 bases, and 7 bases had no gene match. The length of the CDR3 is 16 residues.

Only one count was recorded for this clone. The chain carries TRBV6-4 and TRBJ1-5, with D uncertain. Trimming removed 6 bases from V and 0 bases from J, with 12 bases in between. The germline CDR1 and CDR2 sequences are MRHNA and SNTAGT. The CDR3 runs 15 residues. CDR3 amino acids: CASRADGNSNQPQHF. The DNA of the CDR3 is TGTGCCAGCAGAGCGGACGGAAATAGCAATCAGCCCCAGCATTTT.

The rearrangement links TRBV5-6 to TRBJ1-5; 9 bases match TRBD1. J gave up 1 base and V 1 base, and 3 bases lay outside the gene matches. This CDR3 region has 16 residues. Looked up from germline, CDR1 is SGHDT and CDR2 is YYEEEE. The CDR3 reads CASSLMGQGSNQPQHF. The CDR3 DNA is TGTGCCAGCAGCTTGATGGGACAGGGCAGCAATCAGCCCCAGCATTTT.

The CDR3 is CASSEAMGINEKLFF. In DNA, the CDR3 is TGTGCCAGCAGTGAAGCGATGGGGATTAATGAAAAACTGTTTTTT. The chain recombines TRBV2 with TRBJ1-4; the D is unclear. Germline V gives CDR1 SNHLY, CDR2 FYNNEI. V was trimmed by 0 bases and J by 4 bases, leaving 9 bases between them. The CDR3 has 15 residues.

The chain's CDR3 is CASSLKPETQYF. CDR3 sequence (DNA): TGTGCCAGCAGTTTGAAGCCTGAGACCCAGTACTTC. The chain links TRBV27 to TRBJ2-5; no reliable D call. Germline lookup yields CDR1 MNHEY and CDR2 SMNVEV (reference sequence). This CDR3 contains 12 residues. Trimming removed 3 bases from V and 5 bases from J, with 7 bases in between.

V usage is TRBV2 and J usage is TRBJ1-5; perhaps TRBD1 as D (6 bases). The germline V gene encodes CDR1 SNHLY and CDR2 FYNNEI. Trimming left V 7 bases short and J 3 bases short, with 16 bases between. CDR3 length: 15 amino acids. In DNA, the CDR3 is TGTGCCAGCACCATCAAGAGGGGGATCAATCAGCCCCAGCATTTT. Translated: CASTIKRGINQPQHF.

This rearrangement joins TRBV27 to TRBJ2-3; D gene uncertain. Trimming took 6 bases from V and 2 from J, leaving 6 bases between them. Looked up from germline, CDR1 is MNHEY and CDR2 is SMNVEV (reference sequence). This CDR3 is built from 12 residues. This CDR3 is CASRRTTDTQYF. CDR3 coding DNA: TGTGCCAGCAGAAGAACCACAGATACGCAGTATTTT.

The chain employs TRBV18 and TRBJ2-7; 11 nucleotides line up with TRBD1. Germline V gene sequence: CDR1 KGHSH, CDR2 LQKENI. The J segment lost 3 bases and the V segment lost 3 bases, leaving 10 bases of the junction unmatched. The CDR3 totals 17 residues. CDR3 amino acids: CASSPLGQGGRYYEQYF. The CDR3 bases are TGTGCCAGCTCACCCCTGGGACAGGGGGGCCGTTACTACGAGCAGTACTTC.

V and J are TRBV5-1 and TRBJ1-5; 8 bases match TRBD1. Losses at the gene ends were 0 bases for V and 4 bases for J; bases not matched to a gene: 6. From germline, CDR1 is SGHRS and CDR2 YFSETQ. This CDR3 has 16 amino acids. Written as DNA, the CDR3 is TGCGCCAGCAGCTTGGGATCAGGGGGCTCGAATCAGCCCCAGCATTTT. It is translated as CASSLGSGGSNQPQHF.